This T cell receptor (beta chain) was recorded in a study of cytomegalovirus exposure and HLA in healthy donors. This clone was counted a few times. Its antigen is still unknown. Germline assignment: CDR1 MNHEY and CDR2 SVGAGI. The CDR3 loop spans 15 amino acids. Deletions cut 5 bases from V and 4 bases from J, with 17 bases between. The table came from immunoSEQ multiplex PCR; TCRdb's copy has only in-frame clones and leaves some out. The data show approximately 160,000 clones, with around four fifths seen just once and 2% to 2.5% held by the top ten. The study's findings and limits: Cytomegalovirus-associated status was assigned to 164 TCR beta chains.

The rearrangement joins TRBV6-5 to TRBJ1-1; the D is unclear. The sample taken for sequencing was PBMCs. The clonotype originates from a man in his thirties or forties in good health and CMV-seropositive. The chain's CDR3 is CASSPYRGLGTEAFF. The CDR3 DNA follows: TGTGCCAGCAGTCCCTACCGTGGGCTGGGCACTGAAGCTTTCTTT.